This T cell receptor (beta chain) was identified during a study of cytomegalovirus exposure and HLA in healthy donors. Turning to the study itself: Early on, a data release was issued that held 80 million or so unique TCRs from HLA-typed donors. Study-wide results and caveats: Cytomegalovirus-associated status was assigned to 150 or so TCR beta chains.

A few counts support this clone. Its specificity is not known. At one of its ends the junction is not consistent with the germline gene, which may arise from a read error. Vbeta (60) and Jbeta (13) primers were used in the PCR. Generated by immunoSEQ multiplex PCR, the TCRdb table keeps only in-frame clones and is missing some. The table has around 160,000 clones, around 79% seen once; the top ten hold around 3%. The CDR3 loop spans 18 amino acids. Germline values: CDR1 SEHNR, CDR2 FQNEAQ (reference sequence). The rearrangement uses TRBV7-9 and TRBJ1-1; 7 nucleotides align to TRBD1. Input material: PBMCs. The TCR sequence derives from a man aged 35 to 55 in good health and CMV-seropositive. The CDR3 sequence is CSSTPLVGRGLFDTEAFF. CDR3 nucleotides: TGTTCCAGCACCCCCCTTGTGGGCAGGGGGTTGTTCGACACTGAAGCTTTCTTT.